The entry below describes one TCR beta chain. This entry comes from a study of cytomegalovirus exposure and HLA in healthy donors. Sequencing was performed with immunoSEQ multiplex PCR; in TCRdb, only in-frame clones are kept and a portion is missing. The table records some 210,000 clones, 87% of them present only once. The V gene lost 3 bases and the J gene lost 0 bases, with 9 bases spanning the gap. The CDR3 extends over 14 amino acids. Germline CDR1 reads MNHEY; CDR2 reads SMNVEV (reference sequence). Sequenced: PBMCs. V usage is TRBV27 and J usage is TRBJ2-7, with D unclear. This sequence originates from a woman aged 18-29 years in good health and CMV-seropositive. CDR3 bases: TGTGCCAGCAGTTTCTTTCCGGGCTCCTACGAGCAGTACTTC. This sequence encodes CASSFFPGSYEQYF.